This entry is about one TCR beta chain. Antigen: not known. This record comes from a study of T cell responses to AZD1222 COVID-19 vaccine. Study details: Analyses pooled second doses at about 4 or about 12 weeks. Study results and caveats: White British ancestry dominated among donors, who included more females, and clonal diversity was possibly underestimated. Reports indicate that nearly half of spike-specific TCRs are directed at unmutated variant regions. CD4 TCRs linked to vaccination spanned spike, dominating at 160-218 and 743-854.

The CDR3 runs 15 residues. Trimming shortened V by 2 bases and J by 1 base, and 10 bases separated the two germline ends. The germline CDR1 and CDR2 sequences are SGHRS and YFSETQ. Sequencing used immunoSEQ multiplex PCR; TCRdb keeps in-frame clones, though not all of them. The sample records about 78,000 clones, around 87% being singletons. The sequences come from peripheral blood, collected on day 0 of AZD1222 vaccination. The receptor was derived from an adult in good health. The rearrangement joins TRBV5-1 to TRBJ2-1; maybe TRBD2 (5 bases). In nucleotides, the CDR3 is TGCGCCAGCAGCTTAGAGGGCAAGTCCTACAATGAGCAGTTCTTC. Protein: CASSLEGKSYNEQFF. The variable domain in full, completed from reference TRBV5-1 and TRBJ2-1, reads KAGVTQTPRYLIKTRGQQVTLSCSPISGHRSVSWYQQTPGQGLQFLFEYFSETQRNKGNFPGRFSGRQFSNSRSEMNVSTLELGDSALYLCASSLEGKSYNEQFFGPGTRLTVL.